These 9 T cell receptor beta chains came from one sample sequenced in a study of cytomegalovirus exposure and HLA in healthy donors. Both 60 Vbeta primers and 13 Jbeta primers went into the PCR. TCRdb's table, derived via immunoSEQ multiplex PCR, lists solely in-frame clones and lacks some. The sample records 100,000 to 150,000 clones, around three quarters being singletons. The sequenced material came from PBMCs. The receptors stem from a male donor in good health and CMV-seropositive.

V usage is TRBV29-1 and J usage is TRBJ2-7; D not certain. Germline CDR1 SQVTM, CDR2 ANQGSEA. The CDR3 is made up of 11 amino acids. The ends were cut back, 7 bases at V and 3 bases at J, with 10 bases in the middle. CDR3 loop: CSARKSYEQYF. CDR3 bases: TGCAGCGCACGTAAGAGCTACGAGCAGTACTTC.

In DNA, the CDR3 is TGTGCCAGTAGCGACAGGGGAGGATTTGCAACTAATGAAAAACTGTTTTTT. It translates to CASSDRGGFATNEKLFF. This chain connects TRBV19 to TRBJ1-4; 8 nucleotides match TRBD1. Germline V gene sequence: CDR1 LNHDA, CDR2 SQIVND (reference sequence). This CDR3 region has 17 residues. The junction had 9 bases not matched to a gene; V was cut back by 6 bases and J by 0 bases.

This sequence joins TRBV28 and TRBJ2-7; no definite D call. CDR3 length: 11 amino acids. The V and J ends lost 3 bases and 6 bases respectively, with 6 bases between them. The germline V gene encodes CDR1 MDHEN and CDR2 SYDVKM. The CDR3 here is CASSFFLEQYF. In DNA, the CDR3 is TGTGCCAGCAGTTTTTTCCTCGAGCAGTACTTC. The variable domain in full, completed from reference TRBV28 and TRBJ2-7, reads DVKVTQSSRYLVKRTGEKVFLECVQDMDHENMFWYRQDPGLGLRLIYFSYDVKMKEKGDIPEGYSVSREKKERFSLILESASTNQTSMYLCASSFFLEQYFGPGTRLTVT.

The chain links TRBV27 to TRBJ2-7; TRBD2 matches 14 bases. The CDR3 length is 15 residues. V gave up 7 bases and J gave up 2 bases; unmatched junction bases: 4. Germline assignment: CDR1 MNHEY and CDR2 SMNVEV (reference sequence). The CDR3 DNA reads TGTGCCAGCAAAACGGGACTAGCGGGAGCCTACGAGCAGTACTTC. Its translation is CASKTGLAGAYEQYF.

This clone has just one count. The rearrangement links TRBV29-1 to TRBJ2-1; D not resolved. Germline V gene data show CDR1 as SQVTM and CDR2 as ANQGSEA. This CDR3 has 13 amino acids. V was pared by 5 bases and J by 0 bases, with 8 bases between. The CDR3 loop reads CSVNSYSYNEQFF. DNA of the CDR3: TGCAGCGTTAACTCCTACTCCTACAATGAGCAGTTCTTC.

This chain uses TRBV11-2 with TRBJ2-7, with no clear D. CDR3 length: 14 amino acids. Germline CDR1 and CDR2: SGHAT and FQNNGV. V was cut by 0 bases and J by 0 bases, with 6 bases left in between. The CDR3 loop reads CASSLERYSYEQYF. In DNA form, the CDR3 reads TGTGCCAGCAGCTTAGAGCGCTACTCCTACGAGCAGTACTTC.

This clone was observed a handful of times. This chain uses TRBV20-1 with TRBJ2-1; D gene unclear. This CDR3 contains 10 residues. Trimming cost V 2 bases and J 9 bases, with 5 bases left between them. CDR1 and CDR2 from the germline V gene are DFQATT and SNEGSKA (reference sequence). The CDR3 DNA is TGCAGTGCTAGATCTACTGAGCAGTTCTTC. Translated, it gives CSARSTEQFF.

This clone was counted a few times. Different DNA sequences within this sample yield the same CDR3. The V gene is TRBV7-3, the J gene TRBJ2-5, with 7 bases fitting TRBD1. Germline V gene data show CDR1 as SGHTA and CDR2 as FQGTGA. The CDR3 has 14 residues. J was trimmed by 2 bases and V by 5 bases; bases with no gene match: 5. As DNA, the CDR3 is TGTGCCAGCAGCCCGACAGGGCTTCAAGAGACCCAGTACTTC. It codes for CASSPTGLQETQYF. The variable domain in full, with the rest retrieved from reference TRBV7-3 and TRBJ2-5, is GAGVSQTPSNKVTEKGKYVELRCDPISGHTALYWYRQSLGQGPEFLIYFQGTGAADDSGLPNDRFFAVRPEGSVSTLKIQRTERGDSAVYLCASSPTGLQETQYFGPGTRLLVL.

The chain uses TRBV5-4 and TRBJ2-3, with D uncertain. This CDR3 has 15 amino acids. The V and J ends lost 1 base and 0 bases respectively, with 9 bases between them. The germline V gene encodes CDR1 SGHNT and CDR2 YYREEE (reference sequence). CDR3 amino acids: CASSLFDISTDTQYF. The CDR3 DNA reads TGTGCCAGCAGCTTGTTCGACATAAGCACAGATACGCAGTATTTT.